Below are 3 T cell receptor beta chains sequenced from a single sample in a study of PD-1 blockade in classical Hodgkin lymphoma. Relapses following autologous stem cell transplantation were seen in all patients, with brentuximab vedotin exposure varying. Sequencing used immunoSEQ multiplex PCR; TCRdb keeps in-frame clones, though not all of them. Of approximately 21,000 clones detected, under 70% appear once; the ten largest clones hold over 4.5%. This specimen was peripheral blood mononuclear cells (PBMCs), taken at baseline. These receptors all stem from a human donor with classical Hodgkin lymphoma.

The chain links TRBV7-2 to TRBJ1-1; D remains ambiguous. The V end was cut by 3 bases, the J end by 1 base, with 6 bases between. CDR3 length equals 13 residues. Germline V lookup: CDR1 SGHTA, CDR2 FQGNSA. CDR3 in amino acids: CASSFDWNTEAFF. The CDR3 DNA is TGTGCCAGCAGCTTTGATTGGAACACTGAAGCTTTCTTT. The variable domain in full, with the rest retrieved from reference TRBV7-2 and TRBJ1-1, is GAGVSQSPSNKVTEKGKDVELRCDPISGHTALYWYRQSLGQGLEFLIYFQGNSAPDKSGLPSDRFSAERTGGSVSTLTIQRTQQEDSAVYLCASSFDWNTEAFFGQGTRLTVV.

This clone is a singleton in its sample. The chain combines TRBV19 with TRBJ1-2, with unresolved D. From germline, CDR1 is LNHDA and CDR2 SQIVND (reference sequence). The CDR3 totals 13 residues. V was pared by 2 bases and J by 4 bases, with 8 bases between. Here the CDR3 reads CASSIRRLYGYTF. The CDR3 DNA is TGTGCCAGTAGTATAAGAAGGCTCTATGGCTACACCTTC.

V is TRBV27 and J is TRBJ2-3, with 11 bases that match TRBD2. The CDR3 extends over 16 amino acids. CDR1 MNHEY and CDR2 SMNVEV come from the germline V gene (reference sequence). After removal of 0 bases from V and 8 bases from J, the junction contained 7 bases not matched to a gene. CDR3 in amino acids: CASSLSASGRIGTQYF. DNA of the CDR3: TGTGCCAGCAGTTTATCGGCTAGCGGGAGGATCGGTACGCAGTATTTT.